What follows are 31 T cell receptor beta chains derived from one specimen sequenced in a study of cytomegalovirus exposure and HLA in healthy donors. The PCR contained 60 Vbeta and 13 Jbeta primers. The data were produced by immunoSEQ multiplex PCR, yet TCRdb's version contains in-frame clones alone and is incomplete. The data contain 150,000 to 200,000 clones, around four fifths of them seen just once; the ten biggest clones take up around 2.1%. The material sequenced was PBMCs. All receptors come from a female donor in good health and CMV-seronegative.

V gene TRBV28 combines with J gene TRBJ2-3; TRBD2 matches at 11 bases. Germline V gene data show CDR1 as MDHEN and CDR2 as SYDVKM. V gave up 4 bases and J gave up 2 bases; unmatched junction bases: 8. This CDR3 comprises 17 residues. CDR3 coding DNA: TGTGCCAGCAGTTCCGGGACTAGCGGATTTCTCACAGATACGCAGTATTTT. This sequence encodes CASSSGTSGFLTDTQYF.

The V and J genes are TRBV19 and TRBJ2-7; 9 nucleotides agree with TRBD1. The length of the CDR3 is 14 residues. V shed 10 bases, J shed 3 bases, and the junction held 10 bases outside the gene matches. The germline V gene encodes CDR1 LNHDA and CDR2 SQIVND (reference sequence). As DNA, the CDR3 is TGTGCCACCACGGACAGGGGAAAGAGCTACGAGCAGTACTTC. Translation gives CATTDRGKSYEQYF.

In its sample, this clone was seen a few times. V is TRBV18 and J is TRBJ2-2; TRBD2 aligns across 15 bases. The CDR3 sequence is 19 residues long. Germline V gene sequence: CDR1 KGHSH, CDR2 LQKENI. With V trimmed by 4 bases and J by 4 bases, 10 bases remained unmatched. This CDR3 is CASSQYTGLAGGGTGELFF. The CDR3, as DNA: TGTGCCAGCTCACAGTATACGGGACTAGCGGGAGGAGGCACCGGGGAGCTGTTTTTT.

CDR3 loop: CAWRGGTGELFF. CDR3 in DNA: TGTGCCTGGAGAGGAGGAACCGGGGAGCTGTTTTTT. The chain joins TRBV30 to TRBJ2-2, with D possibly being TRBD2 (5 bases). Trimming took 3 bases from V and 5 from J, leaving 7 bases between them. The CDR3 contains 12 residues. Germline V gene sequence: CDR1 GTSNPN, CDR2 SVGIG (reference sequence).

The rearrangement links TRBV6-5 to TRBJ1-2, with TRBD1 matching 8 bases. Unmatched junction bases numbered 8, after V lost 7 bases and J lost 7 bases. Per the germline V gene, CDR1 is MNHEY and CDR2 is SVGAGI. The CDR3 has 13 residues. CDR3 residues: CASTGQGPGGYTF. CDR3 sequence (DNA): TGTGCCAGCACCGGACAGGGTCCAGGTGGCTACACCTTC.

This clone has only a few counts. The chain combines TRBV19 with TRBJ2-6; D not certain. Germline V lookup: CDR1 LNHDA, CDR2 SQIVND (reference sequence). The V end lost 1 base, the J end lost 0 bases, and 10 bases lay between the germline ends. This CDR3 region has 17 residues. The CDR3 reads CASSIVQARSGANVLTF. CDR3 coding DNA: TGTGCCAGTAGTATAGTTCAGGCCCGCTCTGGGGCCAACGTCCTGACTTTC.

The sample holds a few counts of this clone. J is TRBJ1-2 and V is TRBV6-1; D might be TRBD1 (5 bases). CDR3 size: 12 residues. Germline V gene sequence: CDR1 MNHNS, CDR2 SASEGT. Trimming pared 6 bases from V and 6 bases from J, leaving 11 bases between. The CDR3: CASSYGGNGYTF. CDR3 sequence (DNA): TGTGCCAGCAGCTACGGGGGAAATGGCTACACCTTC.

CDR3 loop: CASSLASVLSGGAGTQYF. CDR3 coding DNA: TGTGCCAGCAGCTTAGCGTCGGTCCTTAGCGGGGGGGCGGGTACGCAGTATTTT. The V gene is TRBV7-8, the J gene TRBJ2-3; 11 nucleotides agree with TRBD2. The length of the CDR3 is 18 residues. With V trimmed by 0 bases and J by 8 bases, 13 bases remained unmatched. Germline V gene sequence: CDR1 SGHVS, CDR2 FQNEAQ.

The rearrangement links TRBV5-1 to TRBJ2-3; 8 bases agree with TRBD1. CDR3 length: 16 amino acids. V gave up 2 bases and J gave up 3 bases; unmatched junction bases: 8. In germline, CDR1 is SGHRS, CDR2 YFSETQ. CDR3 sequence (DNA): TGCGCCAGCAGCTTCCCCGGGACAGGAGCGACAGATACGCAGTATTTT. Translating gives CASSFPGTGATDTQYF.

The rearrangement uses TRBV19 and TRBJ1-5; D may be TRBD1 (6 bases). Germline assignment: CDR1 LNHDA and CDR2 SQIVND (reference sequence). CDR3 length: 14 residues. Between the trimmed V and J ends, which lost 5 bases and 1 base, there was a span of 9 bases. The CDR3 sequence: CASSEGGSNQPQHF. The CDR3, as DNA: TGTGCCAGTAGTGAAGGGGGAAGCAATCAGCCCCAGCATTTT.

V gene TRBV30 combines with J gene TRBJ2-5; 10 bases match TRBD1. The DNA end favors TRBJ2-7, so the J call may be wrong. This CDR3 spans 15 amino acids. Germline loops: CDR1 GTSNPN, CDR2 SVGIG (reference sequence). The CDR3 protein is CAWGGDRGRANEQYF. The CDR3 nucleotides read TGTGCCTGGGGGGGTGACAGGGGGCGCGCAAACGAGCAGTACTTC.

This clone occurred once. The J gene is TRBJ2-3, the V gene TRBV7-9; TRBD2 aligns across 8 bases. With 4 bases clipped from V and 2 bases from J, the junction kept 17 bases outside the gene matches. Germline CDR1 is SEHNR and CDR2 is FQNEAQ (reference sequence). The CDR3 loop spans 19 amino acids. This CDR3 reads CASSSYSGVVGRNTDTQYF. The CDR3 DNA follows: TGTGCCAGCAGCTCCTATAGCGGGGTTGTAGGAAGGAACACAGATACGCAGTATTTT.

This clone was observed a handful of times. The rearrangement links TRBV5-4 to TRBJ2-1, with D perhaps matching TRBD1 (5 bases). This CDR3 is 13 amino acids long. Germline V gene sequence: CDR1 SGHNT, CDR2 YYREEE (reference sequence). V was pared by 5 bases and J by 4 bases, with 10 bases between. The CDR3 coding sequence is TGTGCCAGCAGACAAACAGGATACAATGAGCAGTTCTTC. Translation gives CASRQTGYNEQFF.

J is TRBJ2-2 and V is TRBV11-3; 9 bases match TRBD2. Germline CDR1 and CDR2: SGHNT and YENEEA. CDR3 length: 15 amino acids. Germline trimming cut 5 bases from V and 1 base from J; bases unmatched to any gene: 2. CDR3 bases: TGTGCCAGCAGCCCGACTAGCGGGAACACCGGGGAGCTGTTTTTT. Translating gives CASSPTSGNTGELFF.

This clone was recorded once. V gene TRBV2 combines with J gene TRBJ1-5, with D possibly matching TRBD1 (6 bases). The V and J ends lost 7 bases and 0 bases respectively, with 13 bases between them. Per germline, CDR1 SNHLY and CDR2 FYNNEI. The CDR3 contains 15 residues. This CDR3 is CASTRQVVSNQPQHF. CDR3 nucleotides: TGTGCCAGCACCAGACAGGTAGTTAGCAATCAGCCCCAGCATTTT. The full variable domain, completed using reference TRBV2 and TRBJ1-5, is EPEVTQTPSHQVTQMGQEVILRCVPISNHLYFYWYRQILGQKVEFLVSFYNNEISEKSEIFDDQFSVERPDGSNFTLKIRSTKLEDSAMYFCASTRQVVSNQPQHFGDGTRLSIL.

In its sample, this clone was seen a few times. CDR3 residues: CASSQGTSTRGELFF. Here the CDR3 DNA reads TGTGCCAGCAGCCAGGGGACCTCTACCCGAGGGGAGCTGTTTTTT. The chain uses TRBV9 and TRBJ2-2; a possible D gene is TRBD1 (6 bases). From germline, CDR1 is SGDLS and CDR2 YYNGEE. The CDR3 contains 15 residues. V lost 4 bases and J lost 8, with 18 bases in between.

This chain links TRBV2 with TRBJ2-7; 10 bases map to TRBD2. V gave up 2 bases and J gave up 6 bases; unmatched junction bases: 7. This CDR3 comprises 15 residues. Germline V gives CDR1 SNHLY, CDR2 FYNNEI. The CDR3 region is CASSENEREGLEQYF. Written as DNA, the CDR3 is TGTGCCAGCAGTGAAAATGAGCGGGAGGGCCTCGAGCAGTACTTC.

The chain links TRBV18 to TRBJ1-2; 10 nucleotides line up with TRBD1. Germline V gene lookup returns CDR1 KGHSH and CDR2 LQKENI. This CDR3 region has 15 residues. Trimming at V came to 2 bases and at J to 6 bases, leaving 6 bases not matched to a gene. CDR3 sequence (DNA): TGTGCCAGCTCACCAGGACAGGGGGATGTGGATGGCTACACCTTC. It translates to CASSPGQGDVDGYTF.

J is TRBJ1-2 and V is TRBV28; D perhaps matches TRBD1 (6 bases). V lost 6 bases and J lost 6, with 17 bases in between. CDR1 is MDHEN and CDR2 is SYDVKM in the germline V gene. There are 14 residues in the CDR3. DNA of the CDR3: TGTGCCAGCAGGTTGGTACAGGGAATTCATGGCTACACCTTC. This translates into CASRLVQGIHGYTF.

The genes are TRBV5-1 and TRBJ2-3; 12 nucleotides agree with TRBD2. The CDR3 length is 18 residues. Germline-derived CDR1 and CDR2 are SGHRS and YFSETQ. V gave up 2 bases and J gave up 4 bases; unmatched junction bases: 11. The CDR3 DNA sequence: TGCGCCAGCAGCTTTGGGGCTAGCGGGGGGGCCCCCGCAGATACGCAGTATTTT. It translates to CASSFGASGGAPADTQYF.

This clone appeared once. This specimen includes other DNA sequences encoding the same CDR3. V gene TRBV30 combines with J gene TRBJ1-5; 8 bases align to TRBD1. This CDR3 has 13 residues. Germline V CDR1 and CDR2: GTSNPN, SVGIG (reference sequence). Trimming cost V 1 base and J 6 bases; bases outside gene matches: 2. The CDR3 nucleotides read TGTGCCTGGAGTGCAGGGGGCGGTCAGCCCCAGCATTTT. It encodes CAWSAGGGQPQHF.

The chain recombines TRBV6-1 with TRBJ2-7, with 8 bases identical to TRBD2. The CDR3 is 15 residues long. Germline CDR1 is MNHNS and CDR2 is SASEGT. The trim removed 6 bases at V and 5 bases at J, leaving 12 bases unmatched. This CDR3 reads CASRRTGTRWHEQYF. CDR3 in DNA: TGTGCCAGCAGACGAACCGGGACTAGGTGGCACGAGCAGTACTTC.

The rearrangement links TRBV19 to TRBJ2-7; TRBD2 is a possible D gene (6 bases). Trimming stripped 3 bases from V and 3 bases from J, with 12 bases between. CDR3 length: 14 amino acids. Germline V gene lookup returns CDR1 LNHDA and CDR2 SQIVND (reference sequence). The CDR3, as DNA: TGTGCCAGTAGTATCTCGCGGGATTACTACGAGCAGTACTTC. Amino acids: CASSISRDYYEQYF.

The V gene is TRBV2, the J gene TRBJ1-3; D perhaps matches TRBD1 (6 bases). Trimming took 8 bases from V and 8 from J, leaving 13 bases between them. The CDR3 consists of 12 residues. In germline, CDR1 is SNHLY, CDR2 FYNNEI. CDR3 amino acids: CASEAGAHTIYF. Here the CDR3 DNA reads TGTGCCAGCGAGGCGGGGGCACACACCATATATTTT.

This chain uses TRBV18 with TRBJ2-5; D is possibly TRBD2 (5 bases). V dropped 4 bases and J dropped 2 bases, with 8 bases sitting between them. The CDR3 has 13 residues. Germline lookup yields CDR1 KGHSH and CDR2 LQKENI. In DNA, the CDR3 is TGTGCCAGCTCACAAGCGGCACAAGAGACCCAGTACTTC. Encoded protein: CASSQAAQETQYF.

V is TRBV5-1 and J is TRBJ1-1; D ambiguous. Germline V gene sequence: CDR1 SGHRS, CDR2 YFSETQ. The V end was cut by 4 bases, the J end by 4 bases, with 14 bases between. The CDR3 runs 14 residues. CDR3 nucleotide sequence: TGCGCCAGCAGCCGTATCACAGCGGGCACTGAAGCTTTCTTT. This gives the protein CASSRITAGTEAFF.

The chain uses TRBV2 and TRBJ1-4; the match to TRBD1 covers 8 bases. Germline V gives CDR1 SNHLY, CDR2 FYNNEI. The J segment lost 8 bases and the V segment lost 6 bases, leaving 8 bases of the junction unmatched. The CDR3 is made up of 14 amino acids. CDR3 nucleotide sequence: TGTGCCAGCAGGGCGGACAGGGTTCGCGAAAAACTGTTTTTT. It yields the protein CASRADRVREKLFF.

This clone was recorded only once. V gene TRBV6-1 combines with J gene TRBJ1-2; TRBD1 matches 8 bases. J lost 8 bases, V lost 5 bases, and 10 bases had no gene match. CDR1 MNHNS and CDR2 SASEGT come from the germline V gene. There are 14 residues in the CDR3. Written as DNA, the CDR3 is TGTGCCAGCAGTCCCGGACAGGGCAAGAGGGGCTACACCTTC. Translation gives CASSPGQGKRGYTF.

This chain joins TRBV5-4 and TRBJ1-1; 8 bases are shared with TRBD1. Trimming removed 2 bases from V and 1 base from J; junction bases left unmatched: 4. CDR1 is SGHNT, CDR2 YYREEE, per germline (reference sequence). The CDR3 is 15 amino acids. CDR3 sequence (DNA): TGTGCCAGCAGCTTTGGACAGGGCAGGAACACTGAAGCTTTCTTT. The encoded protein is CASSFGQGRNTEAFF.

The sample holds a few counts of this clone. The V call is TRBV10-3, the J call TRBJ1-2; the match to TRBD1 covers 7 bases. Germline CDR1 ENHRY, CDR2 SYGVKD. The V and J ends lost 2 bases and 6 bases, in that order; junction bases with no gene match: 12. This CDR3 contains 16 residues. DNA of the CDR3: TGTGCCATCAGTGAGGGGAATGTAGGGGGCGCGCATGGCTACACCTTC. As protein: CAISEGNVGGAHGYTF.

This clone was detected only once. V is TRBV2 and J is TRBJ2-1, with 11 positions matching TRBD2. The CDR3 is 11 amino acids. V lost 7 bases to trimming and J lost 12 bases; unmatched junction nucleotides: 2. Germline values: CDR1 SNHLY, CDR2 FYNNEI. The CDR3 DNA follows: TGTGCCAGCACTAGCGGGGGGCCGCAGTTCTTC. Translation: CASTSGGPQFF. The full variable domain, completed using reference TRBV2 and TRBJ2-1, is EPEVTQTPSHQVTQMGQEVILRCVPISNHLYFYWYRQILGQKVEFLVSFYNNEISEKSEIFDDQFSVERPDGSNFTLKIRSTKLEDSAMYFCASTSGGPQFFGPGTRLTVL.